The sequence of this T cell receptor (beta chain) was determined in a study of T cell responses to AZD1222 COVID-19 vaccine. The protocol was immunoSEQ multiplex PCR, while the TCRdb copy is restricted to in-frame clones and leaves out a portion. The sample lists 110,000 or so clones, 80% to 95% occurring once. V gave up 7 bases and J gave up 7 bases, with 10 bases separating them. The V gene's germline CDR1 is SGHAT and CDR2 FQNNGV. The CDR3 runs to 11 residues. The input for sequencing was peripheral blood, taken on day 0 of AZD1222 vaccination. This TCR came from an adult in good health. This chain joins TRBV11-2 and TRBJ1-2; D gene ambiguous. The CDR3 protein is CASTPMTGYTF. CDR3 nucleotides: TGTGCCAGCACCCCCATGACTGGCTACACCTTC. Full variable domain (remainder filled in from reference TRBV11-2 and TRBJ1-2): EAGVAQSPRYKIIEKRQSVAFWCNPISGHATLYWYQQILGQGPKLLIQFQNNGVVDDSQLPKDRFSAERLKGVDSTLKIQPAKLEDSAVYLCASTPMTGYTFGSGTRLTVV.